This T cell receptor beta chain was sequenced for a study of TIL therapy for anti-PD-1-resistant metastatic lung cancer. Study-wide results and limits: Many TIL product clones were absent from baseline tumor, suggesting clonal contraction.

Time point reported: pre-treatment sample, taken before nivolumab and TIL therapy. Tumor tissue came from excised metastases, mostly pleural nodules or supraclavicular lymph nodes. The libraries were made with immunoSEQ v3. Sequenced by immunoSEQ multiplex PCR; TCRdb stores in-frame clones only, minus some. The profile shows roughly 6,000 clones, 55% to 70% of them singletons. As for this clone: Its antigen is still unknown.

V lost 3 bases and J lost 2, with 11 bases in between. This CDR3 comprises 14 residues. From germline, CDR1 is DFQATT and CDR2 SNEGSKA (reference sequence). This material consisted of tumor tissue, taken at baseline. The chain carries TRBV20-1 and TRBJ1-5, with D possibly matching TRBD1 (6 bases). This clonotype was obtained from a person aged 25 to 79 with non-small cell lung cancer. The CDR3: CSASSPGGNQPQHF. DNA of the CDR3: TGCAGTGCTAGTTCCCCAGGGGGCAATCAGCCCCAGCATTTT.